The T cell receptor beta chain described here comes from a study of T cells in narcolepsy. The overall study: Healthy controls were enrolled alongside patients with narcolepsy type 1 or type 2.

On this clone itself: What it binds is not known.

Libraries were prepared by immunoSEQ multiplex PCR; TCRdb keeps only in-frame clonotypes and omits some of them. The table includes around 16,000 clones, 85% detected once. Study-wide results and limits: Healthy controls reportedly lacked the autoreactive clonotypes serially found in patients' blood.

The V and J ends lost 1 base and 4 bases respectively, with 7 bases between them. The CDR3 is 14 residues long. The germline CDR1 and CDR2 sequences are LGHNA and YSLEER. Sequencing was done on a sample of memory (CD45RA-) CD4+ T cells from blood. This sequence was found in a human donor in good health. The V and J genes are TRBV4-3 and TRBJ2-2; D is uncertain. CDR3 nucleotides: TGCGCCAGCAGCCAAGTTGGTGCCACCGGGGAGCTGTTTTTT. Translation: CASSQVGATGELFF.